A single sample gave rise to the 30 T cell receptor beta chains below, sequenced in a study of cytomegalovirus exposure and HLA in healthy donors. PCR was performed using 60 Vbeta and 13 Jbeta primers. Repertoires were generated with immunoSEQ multiplex PCR, while TCRdb's copy carries only in-frame clones and drops some. Here the sample spans around 200,000 clones, approximately 80% being singletons. Specimen: PBMCs. These receptors were collected from a man in his fifties or sixties in good health and CMV-seronegative.

The chain links TRBV7-3 to TRBJ2-1, with D tentatively TRBD1 (6 bases). V was shortened by 0 bases and J by 4 bases, with 10 bases between the two germline ends. From germline, CDR1 is SGHTA and CDR2 FQGTGA. The CDR3 is 15 amino acids. CDR3 bases: TGTGCCAGCAGCTTAACGCCAGGGGAGTACAATGAGCAGTTCTTC. It specifies CASSLTPGEYNEQFF.

The rearrangement joins TRBV19 to TRBJ2-2; D remains unclear. V was shortened by 5 bases and J by 1 base, with 5 bases between the two germline ends. CDR1 and CDR2 from the germline V gene are LNHDA and SQIVND (reference sequence). CDR3 length: 13 amino acids. The CDR3 coding sequence is TGTGCCAGTAGTGAGGAGAACACCGGGGAGCTGTTTTTT. Protein: CASSEENTGELFF.

This chain links TRBV2 with TRBJ1-2; D is perhaps TRBD1 (5 bases). Germline V lookup: CDR1 SNHLY, CDR2 FYNNEI. The CDR3 consists of 14 residues. Trimming shortened V by 3 bases and J by 2 bases, and 10 bases separated the two germline ends. The CDR3 here is CASSERTTNYGYTF. The CDR3 region has the DNA TGTGCCAGCAGTGAGAGGACAACCAACTATGGCTACACCTTC.

The J gene is TRBJ2-5, the V gene TRBV27, with 8 bases identical to TRBD1. The J call may be mistaken, given a closer DNA end match to TRBJ2-7. CDR3 length: 15 residues. Germline V gene sequence: CDR1 MNHEY, CDR2 SMNVEV (reference sequence). CDR3 sequence: CASSSLGQGYYEQYF. As DNA, the CDR3 is TGTGCCAGCAGTTCCCTCGGACAGGGTTACTACGAGCAGTACTTC.

This chain joins TRBV5-4 and TRBJ1-3; 9 bases are shared with TRBD1. Germline V gene lookup returns CDR1 SGHNT and CDR2 YYREEE (reference sequence). The CDR3 has 15 residues. J was trimmed by 7 bases and V by 4 bases; bases with no gene match: 9. The chain's CDR3 is CASSSPGQGPNTIYF. The CDR3 DNA sequence: TGTGCCAGCAGCAGCCCGGGACAGGGCCCGAACACCATATATTTT.

V is TRBV5-1 and J is TRBJ2-6, with TRBD1 as a possible D gene (5 bases). Trimming removed 2 bases at V and 1 base at J, with 7 bases between. This CDR3 region has 15 residues. CDR1 is SGHRS and CDR2 is YFSETQ in the germline V gene. The CDR3 coding sequence is TGCGCCAGCAGCTTTGACAGATCTGGGGCCAACGTCCTGACTTTC. Protein product: CASSFDRSGANVLTF.

V usage is TRBV30 and J usage is TRBJ1-5; D possibly corresponds to TRBD1 (6 bases). This CDR3 is 15 amino acids long. The ends were cut back, 3 bases at V and 7 bases at J, with 19 bases in the middle. Looked up from germline, CDR1 is GTSNPN and CDR2 is SVGIG (reference sequence). CDR3 DNA sequence: TGTGCCTGGAGCTACAGGGCCCGGGTAGAACAGCCCCAGCATTTT. Encoded protein: CAWSYRARVEQPQHF.

The rearrangement joins TRBV19 to TRBJ2-1; 7 bases are a match to TRBD2. Germline CDR1 LNHDA, CDR2 SQIVND (reference sequence). This CDR3 region has 14 residues. V gave up 4 bases and J gave up 6 bases; unmatched junction bases: 6. The CDR3 bases are TGTGCCAGTAGTAGGCTCGAGCGGGGCAATGAGCAGTTCTTC. Residues: CASSRLERGNEQFF. The variable domain in full, with the rest retrieved from reference TRBV19 and TRBJ2-1, is DGGITQSPKYLFRKEGQNVTLSCEQNLNHDAMYWYRQDPGQGLRLIYYSQIVNDFQKGDIAEGYSVSREKKESFPLTVTSAQKNPTAFYLCASSRLERGNEQFFGPGTRLTVL.

The rearrangement joins TRBV10-3 to TRBJ2-3; 7 positions match TRBD1. Germline V lookup: CDR1 ENHRY, CDR2 SYGVKD. This CDR3 comprises 15 residues. V lost 8 bases, J lost 0 bases, and 8 bases stayed unmatched. This CDR3 is CAIGDRVGSTDTQYF. CDR3 DNA sequence: TGTGCCATCGGAGACAGGGTGGGGAGCACAGATACGCAGTATTTT.

The chain uses TRBV6-1 and TRBJ2-7, with TRBD1 matching 7 bases. The germline CDR1 and CDR2 sequences are MNHNS and SASEGT. The length of the CDR3 is 13 residues. Germline trimming cut 8 bases from V and 6 bases from J; bases unmatched to any gene: 10. DNA for the CDR3: TGTGCCAGCTCCGGGACAGATCCAGGCGAGCAGTACTTC. Its protein is CASSGTDPGEQYF.

The chain has TRBV9 and TRBJ2-7, with 9 bases identical to TRBD2. Germline-derived CDR1 and CDR2 are SGDLS and YYNGEE. This CDR3 contains 15 residues. Trimming took 2 bases from V and 6 from J; bases not matched to a gene: 9. The CDR3 loop reads CASSVDPGTSSEQYF. CDR3 sequence (DNA): TGTGCCAGCAGCGTCGACCCGGGGACTAGCTCCGAGCAGTACTTC.

This clone was seen a single time. The chain is built from TRBV28 and TRBJ2-1; TRBD1 agrees at 9 bases. Unmatched junction bases numbered 14, after V lost 4 bases and J lost 10 bases. This CDR3 spans 16 amino acids. CDR1 and CDR2 from the germline V gene are MDHEN and SYDVKM. This CDR3 reads CASSSLRTGVGREQFF. DNA for the CDR3: TGTGCCAGCAGTTCCTTACGGACAGGGGTTGGTCGCGAGCAGTTCTTC.

The rearrangement joins TRBV6-1 to TRBJ2-3, with 14 bases identical to TRBD2. Trimming at V came to 1 base and at J to 4 bases, leaving 7 bases not matched to a gene. This CDR3 is 18 amino acids long. Germline V gene sequence: CDR1 MNHNS, CDR2 SASEGT. The CDR3: CASSEGGLAGAGADTQYF. CDR3 sequence (DNA): TGTGCCAGCAGTGAAGGGGGACTAGCGGGAGCAGGGGCAGATACGCAGTATTTT.

The V call is TRBV9, the J call TRBJ2-1; no definite D call. Trimming pared 0 bases from V and 0 bases from J, leaving 7 bases between. Germline CDR1 reads SGDLS; CDR2 reads YYNGEE. There are 15 residues in the CDR3. CDR3 sequence (DNA): TGTGCCAGCAGCGTAGCGGGTGCCTCCTACAATGAGCAGTTCTTC. Amino acid sequence: CASSVAGASYNEQFF.

The gene calls are TRBV11-1 and TRBJ2-7, with 7 bases that match TRBD2. Trimming took 4 bases from V and 3 from J; bases not matched to a gene: 12. Germline V lookup: CDR1 SGHAT, CDR2 FQDESV (reference sequence). This CDR3 is 16 amino acids long. The CDR3 bases are TGTGCCAGCAGCTCCCCCGAGGGGAGGGCCTTCTACGAGCAGTACTTC. The encoded protein is CASSSPEGRAFYEQYF. The full variable domain, its missing parts supplied by reference TRBV11-1 and TRBJ2-7, is EAEVAQSPRYKITEKSQAVAFWCDPISGHATLYWYRQILGQGPELLVQFQDESVVDDSQLPKDRFSAERLKGVDSTLKIQPAELGDSAMYLCASSSPEGRAFYEQYFGPGTRLTVT.

The chain links TRBV29-1 to TRBJ1-1; D gene ambiguous. The CDR3 contains 14 residues. Trimming removed 3 bases at V and 0 bases at J, with 11 bases between. Germline-derived CDR1 and CDR2 are SQVTM and ANQGSEA. The CDR3 DNA sequence: TGCAGCGTTGACTCAAGCGGGATGAACACTGAAGCTTTCTTT. This codes for CSVDSSGMNTEAFF.

The chain recombines TRBV13 with TRBJ2-7; 9 bases align to TRBD2. V lost 3 bases, J lost 0 bases, and 3 bases stayed unmatched. The V gene's germline CDR1 is PRHDT and CDR2 FYEKMQ (reference sequence). There are 15 residues in the CDR3. CDR3 sequence: CASSFRLAASYEQYF. The CDR3 bases are TGTGCCAGCAGCTTTCGACTAGCGGCCTCCTACGAGCAGTACTTC.

The V and J genes are TRBV28 and TRBJ1-1; the match to TRBD1 covers 11 bases. The CDR3 is made up of 19 amino acids. Trimming at V came to 3 bases and at J to 0 bases, leaving 12 bases not matched to a gene. The germline V gene encodes CDR1 MDHEN and CDR2 SYDVKM. The CDR3 reads CASSFQRGDRGGMNTEAFF. The DNA for the CDR3 is TGTGCCAGCAGTTTTCAGAGAGGGGACAGGGGGGGGATGAACACTGAAGCTTTCTTT.

The table lists this clone with a count of one. This chain joins TRBV9 and TRBJ2-2; D not certain. CDR3 length: 15 residues. Germline V lookup: CDR1 SGDLS, CDR2 YYNGEE. V was shortened by 5 bases and J by 1 base, with 12 bases between the two germline ends. The chain's CDR3 is CASSERHLNTGELFF. DNA of the CDR3: TGTGCCAGCAGTGAGAGACACCTGAACACCGGGGAGCTGTTTTTT.

The chain combines TRBV28 with TRBJ2-5; 8 bases are shared with TRBD2. The V and J ends lost 3 bases and 4 bases, in that order; junction bases with no gene match: 7. The CDR3 consists of 15 residues. Germline loops: CDR1 MDHEN, CDR2 SYDVKM. DNA of the CDR3: TGTGCCAGCAGTTTGCCCCGGGGGGGCCTAGAGACCCAGTACTTC. This sequence encodes CASSLPRGGLETQYF.

A few counts support this clone. The V gene is TRBV15, the J gene TRBJ2-1; 7 positions agree with TRBD2. Germline CDR1 is LNHNV and CDR2 is YYDKDF (reference sequence). The ends lost 9 bases at V and 0 bases at J; junction bases unmatched: 11. The CDR3 has 16 residues. The chain's CDR3 is CATSLGSGSSYNEQFF. The CDR3 coding sequence is TGTGCCACTTCCCTGGGTAGCGGGTCCTCCTACAATGAGCAGTTCTTC.

The chain is built from TRBV7-2 and TRBJ2-2, with TRBD2 matching over 9 bases. The germline V gene encodes CDR1 SGHTA and CDR2 FQGNSA. The V segment lost 6 bases and the J segment 0 bases; nucleotides outside the gene matches: 2. This CDR3 is 15 amino acids long. The CDR3, as DNA: TGTGCCAGCAGGCTAGCGGGGACGAACACCGGGGAGCTGTTTTTT. Translated, it gives CASRLAGTNTGELFF.

V and J are TRBV27 and TRBJ2-1; 8 bases map to TRBD2. J lost 3 bases, V lost 2 bases, and 3 bases had no gene match. The CDR3 has 15 amino acids. The V gene's germline CDR1 is MNHEY and CDR2 SMNVEV (reference sequence). CDR3 amino acids: CASSLIAGGYNEQFF. DNA for the CDR3: TGTGCCAGCAGTTTAATCGCGGGAGGCTACAATGAGCAGTTCTTC.

This sequence joins TRBV5-1 and TRBJ1-5, with 8 positions matching TRBD1. The CDR3 runs to 15 residues. CDR1 and CDR2 from the germline V gene are SGHRS and YFSETQ. J lost 6 bases, V lost 4 bases, and 9 bases had no gene match. The CDR3 region is CASSPTTGGVQPQHF. The CDR3 region has the DNA TGCGCCAGCAGCCCAACTACAGGGGGGGTTCAGCCCCAGCATTTT.

The chain joins TRBV27 to TRBJ2-1, with a weak D call TRBD2 (5 bases). V lost 5 bases to trimming and J lost 2 bases, with 7 bases between them. The length of the CDR3 is 13 residues. From germline, CDR1 is MNHEY and CDR2 SMNVEV (reference sequence). The CDR3 is CASSRAAYNEQFF. As DNA, the CDR3 is TGTGCCAGCAGTAGAGCGGCCTACAATGAGCAGTTCTTC.

As regards this clone: The identical CDR3 is also encoded by other nucleotide sequences in the sample. The chain employs TRBV27 and TRBJ2-5; 8 bases are shared with TRBD2. With the DNA end fitting TRBJ2-7 better, the J assignment may be wrong. This CDR3 comprises 13 residues. Germline V CDR1 and CDR2: MNHEY, SMNVEV (reference sequence). Written as DNA, the CDR3 is TGTGCCAGCAGTTCCGGGACTAGCTACGAGCAGTACTTC. Amino acids: CASSSGTSYEQYF.

The chain couples TRBV7-9 to TRBJ2-7; 9 bases fit TRBD1. The CDR3 covers 16 residues. Germline values: CDR1 SEHNR, CDR2 FQNEAQ (reference sequence). V shed 4 bases, J shed 4 bases, and the junction held 11 bases outside the gene matches. Here the CDR3 reads CASSSTRGQGLYEQYF. The CDR3 bases are TGTGCCAGCAGCTCGACCCGCGGACAGGGGCTGTACGAGCAGTACTTC. The full variable domain, completed using reference TRBV7-9 and TRBJ2-7, is DTGVSQNPRHKITKRGQNVTFRCDPISEHNRLYWYRQTLGQGPEFLTYFQNEAQLEKSRLLSDRFSAERPKGSFSTLEIQRTEQGDSAMYLCASSSTRGQGLYEQYFGPGTRLTVT.

V usage is TRBV14 and J usage is TRBJ2-7; unclear D gene. The germline CDR1 and CDR2 sequences are SGHDN and FVKESK. V was shortened by 5 bases and J by 3 bases, with 5 bases between the two germline ends. This CDR3 has 11 residues. The CDR3 loop is CASSSGYEQYF. The CDR3 bases are TGTGCCAGCAGCTCGGGCTACGAGCAGTACTTC.

This clone has ten or more counts. The chain has TRBV4-1 and TRBJ2-7; 13 bases match TRBD2. The V and J ends lost 4 bases and 6 bases, in that order; junction bases with no gene match: 3. The germline V gene encodes CDR1 MGHRA and CDR2 YSYEKL. There are 14 residues in the CDR3. This chain's CDR3 is CASSPGLAGREQYF. The CDR3 DNA reads TGCGCCAGCAGCCCGGGACTAGCGGGACGCGAGCAGTACTTC.

To note about this clone: One end of the junction does not line up with germline, which may come from a read error. The chain has TRBV6-1 and TRBJ2-4; 11 positions agree with TRBD2. Germline V gives CDR1 MNHNS, CDR2 SASEGT. This CDR3 has 13 amino acids. Here the CDR3 reads CASRISGRAFQHF. The CDR3 DNA reads TGTGCCAGCAGGATTAGCGGGAGGGCCTTTCAGCACTTC.